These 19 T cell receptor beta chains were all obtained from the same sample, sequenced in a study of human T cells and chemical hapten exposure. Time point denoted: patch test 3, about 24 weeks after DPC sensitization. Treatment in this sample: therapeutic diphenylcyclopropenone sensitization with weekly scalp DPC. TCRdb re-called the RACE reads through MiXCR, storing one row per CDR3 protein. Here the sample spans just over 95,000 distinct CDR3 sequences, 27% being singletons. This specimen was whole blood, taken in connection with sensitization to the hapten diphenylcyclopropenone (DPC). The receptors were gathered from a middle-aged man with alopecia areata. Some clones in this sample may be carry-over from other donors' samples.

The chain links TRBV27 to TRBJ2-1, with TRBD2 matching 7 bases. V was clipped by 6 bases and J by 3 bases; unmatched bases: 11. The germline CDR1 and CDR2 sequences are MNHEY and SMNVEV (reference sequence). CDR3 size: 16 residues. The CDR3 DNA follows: TGTGCCAGCAGCACACGGACTAGTAAAGTCTACAATGAGCAGTTCTTC. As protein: CASSTRTSKVYNEQFF.

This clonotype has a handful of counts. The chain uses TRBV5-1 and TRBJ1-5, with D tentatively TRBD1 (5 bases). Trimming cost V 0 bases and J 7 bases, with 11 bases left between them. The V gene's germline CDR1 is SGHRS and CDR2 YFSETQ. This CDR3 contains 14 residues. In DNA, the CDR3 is TGCGCCAGCAGCTTGGGAGGGGCTGGGCAGCCCCAGCATTTT. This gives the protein CASSLGGAGQPQHF.

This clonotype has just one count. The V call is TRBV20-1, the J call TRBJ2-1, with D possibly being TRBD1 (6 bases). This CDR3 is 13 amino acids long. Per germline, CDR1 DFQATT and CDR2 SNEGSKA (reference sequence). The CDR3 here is CRPAGLGAGEQFF. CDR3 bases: TGCAGGCCCGCCGGTTTGGGGGCGGGTGAGCAGTTCTTC.

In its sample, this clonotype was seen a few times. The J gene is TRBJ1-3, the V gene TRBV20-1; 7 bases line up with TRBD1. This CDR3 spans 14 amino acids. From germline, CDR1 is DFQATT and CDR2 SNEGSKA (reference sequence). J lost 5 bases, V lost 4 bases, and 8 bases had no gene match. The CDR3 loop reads CSATKTGTRNTIYF. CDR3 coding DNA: TGCAGTGCTACTAAGACAGGGACCAGAAACACCATATATTTT.

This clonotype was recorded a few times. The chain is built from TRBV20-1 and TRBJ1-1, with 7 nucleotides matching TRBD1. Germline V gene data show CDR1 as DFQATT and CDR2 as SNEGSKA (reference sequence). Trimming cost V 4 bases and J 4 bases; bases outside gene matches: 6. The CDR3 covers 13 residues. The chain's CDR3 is CSAIGQAPTEAFF. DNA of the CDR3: TGCAGTGCTATCGGACAGGCCCCCACTGAAGCTTTCTTT.

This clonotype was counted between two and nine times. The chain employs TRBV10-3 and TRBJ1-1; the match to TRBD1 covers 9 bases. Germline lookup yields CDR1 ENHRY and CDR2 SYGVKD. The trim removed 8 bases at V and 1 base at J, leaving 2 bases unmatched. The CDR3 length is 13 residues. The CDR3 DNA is TGTGCCATCCGGACAGGGGAGAACACTGAAGCTTTCTTT. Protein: CAIRTGENTEAFF.

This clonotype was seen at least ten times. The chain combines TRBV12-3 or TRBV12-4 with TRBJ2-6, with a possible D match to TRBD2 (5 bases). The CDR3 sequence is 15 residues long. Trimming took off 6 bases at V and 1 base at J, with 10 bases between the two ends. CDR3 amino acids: CASRSPGSGANVLTF. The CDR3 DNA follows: TGTGCCAGCAGGTCCCCGGGGTCTGGGGCCAACGTCCTGACTTTC.

CDR3 in amino acids: CASSPTAETQYF. DNA for the CDR3: TGTGCCAGCAGTCCTACGGCGGAGACCCAGTACTTC. J is TRBJ2-5 and V is TRBV6-6; D is undetermined. CDR1 is MNHNY, CDR2 SVGAGI, per germline (reference sequence). CDR3 size: 12 residues. Trimming pared 5 bases from V and 5 bases from J, leaving 9 bases between.

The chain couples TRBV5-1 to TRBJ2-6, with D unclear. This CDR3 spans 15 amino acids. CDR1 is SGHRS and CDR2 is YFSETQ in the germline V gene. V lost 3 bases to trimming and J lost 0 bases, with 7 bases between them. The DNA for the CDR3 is TGCGCCAGCAGCTATCAGGTCTCTGGGGCCAACGTCCTGACTTTC. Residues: CASSYQVSGANVLTF. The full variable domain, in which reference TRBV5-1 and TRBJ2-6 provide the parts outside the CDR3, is KAGVTQTPRYLIKTRGQQVTLSCSPISGHRSVSWYQQTPGQGLQFLFEYFSETQRNKGNFPGRFSGRQFSNSRSEMNVSTLELGDSALYLCASSYQVSGANVLTFGAGSRLTVL.

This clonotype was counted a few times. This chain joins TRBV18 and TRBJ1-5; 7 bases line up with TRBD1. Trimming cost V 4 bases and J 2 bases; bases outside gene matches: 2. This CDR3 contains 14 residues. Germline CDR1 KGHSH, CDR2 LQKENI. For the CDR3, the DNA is TGTGCCAGCTCACGAGGACAGGGCAATCAGCCCCAGCATTTT. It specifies CASSRGQGNQPQHF.

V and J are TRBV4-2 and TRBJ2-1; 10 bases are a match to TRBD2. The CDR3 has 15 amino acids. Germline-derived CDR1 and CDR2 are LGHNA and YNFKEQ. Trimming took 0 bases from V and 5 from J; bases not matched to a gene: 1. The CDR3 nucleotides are TGTGCCAGCAGCCAAGACCTAGCGGGAGACAATGAGCAGTTCTTC. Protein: CASSQDLAGDNEQFF.

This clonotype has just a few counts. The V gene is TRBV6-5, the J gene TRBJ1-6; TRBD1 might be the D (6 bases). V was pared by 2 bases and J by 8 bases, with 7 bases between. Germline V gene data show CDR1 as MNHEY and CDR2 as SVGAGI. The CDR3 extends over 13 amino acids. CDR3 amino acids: CASSYQGYSPLHF. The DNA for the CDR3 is TGTGCCAGCAGTTACCAGGGGTATTCACCCCTCCACTTT.

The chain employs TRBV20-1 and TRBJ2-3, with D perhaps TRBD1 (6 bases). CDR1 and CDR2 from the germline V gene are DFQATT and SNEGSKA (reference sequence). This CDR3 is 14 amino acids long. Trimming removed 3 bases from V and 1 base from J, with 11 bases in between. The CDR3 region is CSASPRGGTDTQYF. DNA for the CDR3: TGCAGTGCTAGCCCCAGGGGCGGCACAGATACGCAGTATTTT.

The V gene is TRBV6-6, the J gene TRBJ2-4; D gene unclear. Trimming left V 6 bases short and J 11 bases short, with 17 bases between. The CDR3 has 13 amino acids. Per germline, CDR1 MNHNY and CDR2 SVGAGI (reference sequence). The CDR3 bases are TGTGCCAGCAGAGCCCACGCCGAGGCCCTTCAGTACTTC. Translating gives CASRAHAEALQYF.

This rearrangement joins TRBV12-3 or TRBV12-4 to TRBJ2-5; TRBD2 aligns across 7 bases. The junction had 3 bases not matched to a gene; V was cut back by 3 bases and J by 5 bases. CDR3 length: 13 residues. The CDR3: CASSLRGGETQYF. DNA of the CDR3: TGTGCCAGCAGTTTGAGGGGAGGGGAGACCCAGTACTTC.

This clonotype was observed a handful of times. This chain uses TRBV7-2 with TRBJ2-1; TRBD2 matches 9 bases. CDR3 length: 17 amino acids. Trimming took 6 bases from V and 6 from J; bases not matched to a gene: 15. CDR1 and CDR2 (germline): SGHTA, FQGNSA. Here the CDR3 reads CASSHQISGSLGNEQFF. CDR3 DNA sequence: TGTGCCAGCAGTCACCAAATTAGCGGGAGTTTAGGCAATGAGCAGTTCTTC.

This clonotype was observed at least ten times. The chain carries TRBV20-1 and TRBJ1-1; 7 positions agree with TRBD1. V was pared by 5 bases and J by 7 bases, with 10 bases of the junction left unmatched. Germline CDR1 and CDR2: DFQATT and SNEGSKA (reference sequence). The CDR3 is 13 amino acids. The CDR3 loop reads CSALAQGGVEAFF. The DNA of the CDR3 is TGCAGTGCTCTAGCCCAGGGGGGCGTTGAAGCTTTCTTT.

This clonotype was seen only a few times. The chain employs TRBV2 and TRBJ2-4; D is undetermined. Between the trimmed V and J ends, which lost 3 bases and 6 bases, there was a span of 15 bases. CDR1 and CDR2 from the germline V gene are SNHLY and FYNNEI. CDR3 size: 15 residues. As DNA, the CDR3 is TGTGCCAGCAGTGATGAGGCACTCAAGGGAAACATTCAGTACTTC. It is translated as CASSDEALKGNIQYF.

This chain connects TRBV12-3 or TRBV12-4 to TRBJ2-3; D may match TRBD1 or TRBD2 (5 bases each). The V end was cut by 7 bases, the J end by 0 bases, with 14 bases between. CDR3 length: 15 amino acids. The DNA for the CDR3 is TGTGCCAGCATCCGTCAGGGAGAGAGCACAGATACGCAGTATTTT. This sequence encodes CASIRQGESTDTQYF.